Each of the 3 T cell receptor beta chains below was sequenced from the same sample in a study of blood T cells in healthy people across ages. PCR was performed a second time for 7 to 11 cycles using a sample-barcoded 5' primer and a J-beta primer mix. From the 5' RACE reads, TCRdb called clonotypes with MiXCR, one entry per CDR3 protein. The table has 600,000 to 800,000 distinct CDR3 sequences, around 20% seen once; the top ten hold more than 3%. The sequencing sample was made of blood. These receptors came from a man aged 70-80 years in good health.

The chain carries TRBV20-1 and TRBJ2-1, with 10 bases lining up with TRBD2. After removal of 1 base from V and 2 bases from J, the junction contained 2 bases not matched to a gene. The CDR3 runs to 15 residues. Germline V lookup: CDR1 DFQATT, CDR2 SNEGSKA (reference sequence). The CDR3 spells CSARGSGGTYNEQFF. The CDR3 nucleotides are TGCAGTGCTAGAGGTAGCGGGGGGACCTACAATGAGCAGTTCTTC.

This clonotype came up a few times. The rearrangement joins TRBV20-1 to TRBJ2-3; no clear D. CDR3 size: 13 residues. Germline CDR1 DFQATT, CDR2 SNEGSKA (reference sequence). V dropped 3 bases and J dropped 4 bases, with 11 bases sitting between them. CDR3: CSASGGPADTQYF. In DNA, the CDR3 is TGCAGTGCTAGTGGTGGGCCCGCAGATACGCAGTATTTT.

This clonotype has only a few counts. A read error is possible here, since a much larger clone lies one base away. The CDR3 protein is CASSSGTNCEQYF. In DNA form, the CDR3 reads TGTGCCAGCAGTTCCGGGACTAACTGCGAGCAGTACTTC. This rearrangement joins TRBV27 to TRBJ2-7; 7 bases fit TRBD2. Trimming took 4 bases from V and 6 from J; bases not matched to a gene: 6. The CDR3 extends over 13 amino acids. Germline loops: CDR1 MNHEY, CDR2 SMNVEV (reference sequence).